This T cell receptor beta chain emerged from a study of cytomegalovirus exposure and HLA in healthy donors. Study context: The study's early data release held roughly 91 million unique TCRs from HLA-typed donors.

V lost 5 bases, J lost 14 bases, and 13 bases lay in between. Germline V gives CDR1 SQVTM, CDR2 ANQGSEA. The CDR3 is made up of 10 amino acids. General study results and limits: In a later analysis, an Asian-associated ancestry cluster reportedly showed fewer N-insertions than the approximately 610-donor mean. Another analysis was done later, and it associated roughly 15,000 TCR beta sequences with HLA alleles at 0.05 false discovery rate. In vitro confirmation showed a few CMV-associated chains to be CMV antigen specific.

It was with 60 Vbeta and 13 Jbeta primers that the PCR ran. Using immunoSEQ multiplex PCR, the repertoire was profiled, and TCRdb retains in-frame clones only, with some absent. The table has 110,000 to 150,000 clones, 77% seen once. A few counts support this clone. Its antigen is as yet unknown. This TCR was recovered from a male donor in good health and CMV-seronegative. The V call is TRBV29-1, the J call TRBJ2-1; D might be TRBD2 (6 bases). The specimen was PBMCs. As DNA, the CDR3 is TGCAGCGTTAGATCTAGCGAGGAGTTCTTC. Its protein product is CSVRSSEEFF.